This T cell receptor (beta chain) stems from a study of control samples from healthy donors and cancer patients. The CDR3 is 14 residues long. V lost 5 bases, J lost 1 base, and 8 bases lay in between. The V gene's germline CDR1 is KGHDR and CDR2 SFDVKD. This table comes from immunoSEQ multiplex PCR, and its TCRdb copy is limited to in-frame clones, with some not included. The data show around 97,000 clones, 75% to 90% seen once. This clone was counted a single time. The chain is built from TRBV24-1 and TRBJ2-1; D not certain. This sequence was found in a man aged 60 to 75 with lung cancer. Sequencing was performed on PBMCs. For the CDR3, the DNA is TGTGCCACCAGTGTAACAGAGTCCTACAATGAGCAGTTCTTC. It codes for CATSVTESYNEQFF.